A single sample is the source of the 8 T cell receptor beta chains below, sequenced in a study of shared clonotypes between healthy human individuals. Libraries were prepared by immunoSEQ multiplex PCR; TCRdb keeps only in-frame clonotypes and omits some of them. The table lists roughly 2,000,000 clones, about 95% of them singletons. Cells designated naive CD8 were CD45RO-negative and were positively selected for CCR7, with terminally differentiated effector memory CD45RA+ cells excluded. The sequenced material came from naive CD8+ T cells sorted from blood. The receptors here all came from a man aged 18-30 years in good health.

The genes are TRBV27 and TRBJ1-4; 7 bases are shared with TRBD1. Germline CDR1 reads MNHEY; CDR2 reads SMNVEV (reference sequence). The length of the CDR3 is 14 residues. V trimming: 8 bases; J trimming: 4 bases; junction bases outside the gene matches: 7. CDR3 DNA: TGTGCCAGCGCACCGGGACAGTATAATGAAAAACTGTTTTTT. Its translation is CASAPGQYNEKLFF.

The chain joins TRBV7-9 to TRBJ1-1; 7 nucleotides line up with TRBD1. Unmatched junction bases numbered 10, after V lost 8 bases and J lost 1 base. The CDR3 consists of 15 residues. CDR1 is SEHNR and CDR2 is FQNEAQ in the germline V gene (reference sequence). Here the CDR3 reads CASPRGQTPNTEAFF. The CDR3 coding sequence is TGTGCCAGCCCTAGGGGGCAGACCCCGAACACTGAAGCTTTCTTT.

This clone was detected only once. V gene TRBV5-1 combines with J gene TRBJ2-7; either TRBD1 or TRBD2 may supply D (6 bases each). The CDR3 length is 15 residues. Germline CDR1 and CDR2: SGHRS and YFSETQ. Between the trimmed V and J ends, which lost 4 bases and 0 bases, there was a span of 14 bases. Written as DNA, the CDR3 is TGCGCCAGCAGCGGCGGGACGGACAGCTCCTACGAGCAGTACTTC. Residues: CASSGGTDSSYEQYF.

The CDR3 sequence: CASSLIGRNTEAFF. DNA for the CDR3: TGTGCCAGCAGCTTGATCGGGAGGAACACTGAAGCTTTCTTT. The J gene is TRBJ1-1, the V gene TRBV7-3; D is unclear. The germline V gene encodes CDR1 SGHTA and CDR2 FQGTGA. The CDR3 is 14 amino acids. V was shortened by 3 bases and J by 1 base, with 9 bases between the two germline ends. Complete variable domain (other parts from reference TRBV7-3 and TRBJ1-1): GAGVSQTPSNKVTEKGKYVELRCDPISGHTALYWYRQSLGQGPEFLIYFQGTGAADDSGLPNDRFFAVRPEGSVSTLKIQRTERGDSAVYLCASSLIGRNTEAFFGQGTRLTVV.

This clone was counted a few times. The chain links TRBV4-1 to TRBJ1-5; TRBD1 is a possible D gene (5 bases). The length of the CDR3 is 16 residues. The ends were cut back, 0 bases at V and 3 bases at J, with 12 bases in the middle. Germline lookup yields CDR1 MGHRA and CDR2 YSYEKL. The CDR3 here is CASSQEEGGHNQPQHF. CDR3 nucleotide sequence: TGCGCCAGCAGCCAAGAGGAGGGTGGACACAATCAGCCCCAGCATTTT.

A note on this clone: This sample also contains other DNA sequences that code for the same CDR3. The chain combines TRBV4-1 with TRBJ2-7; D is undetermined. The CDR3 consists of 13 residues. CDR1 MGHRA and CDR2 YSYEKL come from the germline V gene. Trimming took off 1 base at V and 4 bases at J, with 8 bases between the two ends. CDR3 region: CASSQAQPYEQYF. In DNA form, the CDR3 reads TGCGCCAGCAGCCAAGCACAGCCTTACGAGCAGTACTTC.

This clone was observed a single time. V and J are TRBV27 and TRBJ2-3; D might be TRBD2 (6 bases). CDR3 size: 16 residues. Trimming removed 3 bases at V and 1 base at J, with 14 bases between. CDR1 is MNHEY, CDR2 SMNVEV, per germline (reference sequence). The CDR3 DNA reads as TGTGCCAGCAGTTTTATTGGCGGGATGGGCACAGATACGCAGTATTTT. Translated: CASSFIGGMGTDTQYF.

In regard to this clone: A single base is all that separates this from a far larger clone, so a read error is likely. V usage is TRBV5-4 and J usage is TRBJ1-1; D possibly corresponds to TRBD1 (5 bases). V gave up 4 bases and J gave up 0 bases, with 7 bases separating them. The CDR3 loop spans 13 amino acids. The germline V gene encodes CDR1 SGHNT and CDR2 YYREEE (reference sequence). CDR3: CASSVGVNTEAFF. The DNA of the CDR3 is TGTGCCAGCAGCGTAGGGGTGAACACTGAAGCTTTCTTT.